Each of the 8 T cell receptor beta chains below was sequenced from the same sample in a study of T cell responses to AZD1222 COVID-19 vaccine. Assay: immunoSEQ multiplex PCR; the TCRdb copy retains only in-frame clones and omits some. Among some 200,000 clones, approximately 90% were seen once, and the ten largest hold 20% to 30%. Sequenced material: peripheral blood, taken 28 days after the second AZD1222 dose. Receptors originate from an adult who received the AZD1222 COVID-19 vaccine.

Written as DNA, the CDR3 is TGTGCCAGCAGCCAATTTTGGGGGACAGCGGGGGTGAAAGAGACCCAGTACTTC. Its translation: CASSQFWGTAGVKETQYF. The chain combines TRBV3-1 (or the pseudogene TRBV3-2) with TRBJ2-5; possible D gene TRBD2, 8 bases. Per the germline V gene, CDR1 is LGHDT and CDR2 is YNNKEL (reference sequence). The CDR3 runs 18 residues. Trimming took 2 bases from V and 3 from J, leaving 22 bases between them.

The chain couples TRBV29-1 to TRBJ2-5, with D hard to call. The CDR3 is 13 residues long. V was shortened by 7 bases and J by 5 bases, with 17 bases between the two germline ends. Germline loops: CDR1 SQVTM, CDR2 ANQGSEA. The CDR3 coding sequence is TGCAGCGGACATGCAGGCGGTGGCGAGACCCAGTACTTC. It encodes CSGHAGGGETQYF.

This clone was seen only once. The genes are TRBV19 and TRBJ2-1; D unresolved. This CDR3 has 12 amino acids. Germline V gene lookup returns CDR1 LNHDA and CDR2 SQIVND (reference sequence). Trimming took off 3 bases at V and 7 bases at J, with 7 bases between the two ends. CDR3 DNA: TGTGCCAGTAGTATGGTTAGGAATGAGCAGTTCTTC. Translated, it gives CASSMVRNEQFF.

This clone appeared a single time. The chain is built from TRBV12-3 or TRBV12-4 and TRBJ2-7, with TRBD2 as a possible D gene (6 bases). With 3 bases removed from V and 4 bases from J, the gap between germline ends came to 10 bases. The CDR3 runs 13 residues. The CDR3: CASSLEGNYEQYF. In DNA, the CDR3 is TGTGCCAGCAGTTTGGAGGGAAATTACGAGCAGTACTTC.

The chain employs TRBV2 and TRBJ2-7; 11 positions agree with TRBD1. After removal of 7 bases from V and 7 bases from J, the junction contained 9 bases not matched to a gene. The CDR3 has 14 residues. Germline V gives CDR1 SNHLY, CDR2 FYNNEI. DNA of the CDR3: TGTGCCAGCAAGAGGACAGGGGGCTCGGAAGAGCAGTACTTC. Translating gives CASKRTGGSEEQYF.

This clone was counted between two and nine times. Additional DNA sequences in this sample encode the identical CDR3. The chain uses TRBV9 and TRBJ2-3; D is undetermined. The CDR3 runs 12 residues. Germline V gene lookup returns CDR1 SGDLS and CDR2 YYNGEE. V shed 2 bases and J shed 5 bases, with 6 bases lying between them. CDR3 nucleotides: TGTGCCAGCAGCGTGGCCCAAGATACGCAGTATTTT. Translation: CASSVAQDTQYF.

The chain links TRBV14 to TRBJ1-1; D is undetermined. With 4 bases removed from V and 4 bases from J, the gap between germline ends came to 16 bases. Germline V gives CDR1 SGHDN, CDR2 FVKESK. The CDR3 consists of 15 residues. CDR3 DNA sequence: TGTGCCAGCAGCCCGCTGAAAACGGGCGGCACTGAAGCTTTCTTT. This translates into CASSPLKTGGTEAFF.

CDR3 DNA sequence: TGTGCCAGTAGCATTCGACAGGGGGCCGAGACCCAGTACTTC. Its protein is CASSIRQGAETQYF. The rearrangement links TRBV19 to TRBJ2-5, with 10 bases aligning to TRBD1. The CDR3 is 14 residues long. Germline V gene sequence: CDR1 LNHDA, CDR2 SQIVND (reference sequence). V lost 6 bases and J lost 5; bases outside the gene matches: 6.